The T cell receptor (beta chain) under discussion was sequenced for a study of radiation and T cells in renal cell carcinoma. The overall study: Nephrectomy followed 15 Gy stereotactic body radiation by 4 weeks.

As to time point: blood 2 weeks post-SBRT. Treatment meaning: 15 Gy SBRT to primary tumor, nephrectomy 4 weeks later. The CDR3 is 14 amino acids. Germline V lookup: CDR1 SGHRS, CDR2 YFSETQ. V was cut by 0 bases and J by 9 bases, with 13 bases left in between. The data were produced by immunoSEQ multiplex PCR, yet TCRdb's version contains in-frame clones alone and is incomplete. The sample includes 100,000 to 150,000 clones, around 81% of them seen just once. This specimen was blood, taken from a patient whose treatment included radiotherapy and nephrectomy. The rearrangement uses TRBV5-1 and TRBJ2-1; no clear D gene. The receptor was derived from a man aged 50-59 years with renal cell carcinoma. The chain's CDR3 is CASSLEGAASEQFF. The CDR3 DNA reads as TGCGCCAGCAGCTTGGAGGGCGCGGCGAGTGAGCAGTTCTTC.